This note documents a single T cell receptor (beta chain) sequence. The antigen is undetermined. The data derive from a study of identical twins. MiXCR, run by TCRdb on the 5' RACE reads, gives a single entry per CDR3 protein. The table has about 530,000 distinct CDR3 sequences, approximately 14% seen once. Study findings and constraints: The authors drew conclusions from cross-sectional statistical analysis rather than following the same donors.

CDR3 length: 15 amino acids. Per germline, CDR1 SGHAT and CDR2 FQNNGV. V lost 1 base to trimming and J lost 1 base, with 10 bases between them. A further study also used this sample, focusing on yellow fever vaccine responses in identical twins.

The specimen sequenced was CD4+ T cells sorted from blood. The chain couples TRBV11-2 to TRBJ1-1, with D hard to call. This sequence originates from a woman aged 18-29 years in good health. The CDR3 DNA reads TGTGCCAGCAGCTTAGTAAGCACTTCGAACACTGAAGCTTTCTTT. Translating gives CASSLVSTSNTEAFF.